This entry lists 6 T cell receptor beta chains sequenced from one sample in a study of T cell responses to AZD1222 COVID-19 vaccine. Some clones are missing from TCRdb's copy, which holds only in-frame ones; the method was immunoSEQ multiplex PCR. The listing contains over 140,000 clones. Sequencing input: peripheral blood. Receptor source: an adult in good health.

The chain links TRBV7-2 to TRBJ1-2; 9 bases align to TRBD1. CDR3 size: 17 residues. Germline values: CDR1 SGHTA, CDR2 FQGNSA. The J segment lost 4 bases and the V segment lost 5 bases, leaving 14 bases of the junction unmatched. In DNA, the CDR3 is TGTGCCAGCAGCGGCGGGACAGGGCTGGGTCTCGCCTATGGCTACACCTTC. Protein sequence: CASSGGTGLGLAYGYTF.

V and J are TRBV12-3 or TRBV12-4 and TRBJ2-5; no definite D call. The CDR3 contains 11 residues. Between the trimmed V and J ends, which lost 6 bases and 2 bases, there was a span of 4 bases. The CDR3 sequence is CASSQQETQYF. The CDR3 DNA reads as TGTGCCAGCAGCCAACAAGAGACCCAGTACTTC.

To note about this clone: No DNA is shown, since the ends of the CDR3 on it are uncertain; the CDR3 is the one TCRdb lists. The genes are TRBV12-3 or TRBV12-4 and TRBJ2-7; the D call in the table, TRBD1, was not verified against the DNA. The CDR3 is 13 residues long, counting both termini. The CDR3 protein is CASSFGQGATVYF.

V usage is TRBV9 and J usage is TRBJ2-5; 13 bases align to TRBD2. CDR3 length equals 16 residues. The V gene's germline CDR1 is SGDLS and CDR2 YYNGEE. V trimming: 4 bases; J trimming: 4 bases; junction bases outside the gene matches: 7. The CDR3 loop reads CASSPGTSGVGETQYF. DNA of the CDR3: TGTGCCAGCAGCCCCGGGACTAGCGGGGTCGGAGAGACCCAGTACTTC.

The rearrangement joins TRBV11-2 to TRBJ2-1; D might be TRBD2 (5 bases). V lost 3 bases, J lost 6 bases, and 6 bases lay in between. Germline V gene sequence: CDR1 SGHAT, CDR2 FQNNGV. This CDR3 contains 12 residues. CDR3 region: CASSFRGNEQFF. The CDR3 region has the DNA TGTGCCAGCAGCTTCCGGGGCAATGAGCAGTTCTTC. Filled out from reference TRBV11-2 and TRBJ2-1, the complete variable domain reads EAGVAQSPRYKIIEKRQSVAFWCNPISGHATLYWYQQILGQGPKLLIQFQNNGVVDDSQLPKDRFSAERLKGVDSTLKIQPAKLEDSAVYLCASSFRGNEQFFGPGTRLTVL.

The rearrangement uses TRBV30 and TRBJ1-2; maybe TRBD1 (5 bases). Germline CDR1 is GTSNPN and CDR2 is SVGIG (reference sequence). This CDR3 has 15 residues. The V and J ends lost 1 base and 2 bases respectively, with 14 bases between them. CDR3 in DNA: TGTGCCTGGAGTGGAGGAGGGGCGAGAAACTATGGCTACACCTTC. It codes for CAWSGGGARNYGYTF.